The 9 T cell receptor beta chains listed next were all sequenced from one sample in a study of cytomegalovirus exposure and HLA in healthy donors. Here immunoSEQ multiplex PCR was the method, and the copy in TCRdb shows in-frame clones only, minus some. The sample has around 230,000 clones; approximately 86% are singletons. The sample taken for sequencing was PBMCs. The source of these receptors is a woman aged 30 to 39 in good health and CMV-seropositive.

The chain uses TRBV7-8 and TRBJ1-1; maybe TRBD1 (5 bases). V dropped 5 bases and J dropped 6 bases, with 13 bases sitting between them. Germline V gene lookup returns CDR1 SGHVS and CDR2 FQNEAQ. This CDR3 has 13 amino acids. The CDR3 protein is CASSIERGPEAFF. CDR3 nucleotides: TGTGCCAGCAGCATCGAGCGGGGACCTGAAGCTTTCTTT.

The rearrangement uses TRBV27 and TRBJ2-1; no clear D. V lost 6 bases to trimming and J lost 2 bases, with 11 bases between them. The CDR3 runs 14 residues. Germline loops: CDR1 MNHEY, CDR2 SMNVEV (reference sequence). CDR3 in DNA: TGTGCCAGCAGATCCTTTGTCCCCTACAATGAGCAGTTCTTC. Encoded protein: CASRSFVPYNEQFF.

As DNA, the CDR3 is TGTGCCAGCTCACCATTGGGACAGGGGAACTATGGCTACACCTTC. Its translation is CASSPLGQGNYGYTF. V gene TRBV18 combines with J gene TRBJ1-2; 10 bases are shared with TRBD1. The CDR3 is 15 residues long. Germline CDR1 reads KGHSH; CDR2 reads LQKENI. After removal of 2 bases from V and 2 bases from J, the junction contained 2 bases not matched to a gene.

The genes are TRBV27 and TRBJ2-3, with D uncertain. The length of the CDR3 is 15 residues. CDR1 and CDR2 (germline): MNHEY, SMNVEV (reference sequence). The V end was cut by 5 bases, the J end by 3 bases, with 15 bases between. CDR3 DNA: TGTGCCAGCAGTCCTCTTCGACTCGGAACAGATACGCAGTATTTT. This translates into CASSPLRLGTDTQYF.

The rearrangement uses TRBV9 and TRBJ2-7; 8 bases fit TRBD1. The CDR3 has 15 amino acids. Trimming took 4 bases from V and 6 from J; bases not matched to a gene: 12. CDR1 and CDR2 (germline): SGDLS, YYNGEE. The CDR3 nucleotides read TGTGCCAGCAGCCCAACGGACAGGGAGGCGGTCGAGCAGTACTTC. It specifies CASSPTDREAVEQYF.

The chain uses TRBV29-1 and TRBJ2-7; TRBD1 aligns across 7 bases. V trimming: 3 bases; J trimming: 5 bases; junction bases outside the gene matches: 13. CDR1 SQVTM and CDR2 ANQGSEA come from the germline V gene. The CDR3 consists of 15 residues. DNA for the CDR3: TGCAGCGTTGAGTACAGCGACAGGGTTCCTAACGAGCAGTACTTC. Protein: CSVEYSDRVPNEQYF.

V usage is TRBV7-2 and J usage is TRBJ2-7, with 8 bases identical to TRBD2. The J segment lost 0 bases and the V segment lost 5 bases, leaving 6 bases of the junction unmatched. The CDR3 has 15 residues. Germline assignment: CDR1 SGHTA and CDR2 FQGNSA. Here the CDR3 reads CASSPSGSSSYEQYF. The DNA of the CDR3 is TGTGCCAGCAGCCCTAGCGGGTCCAGCTCCTACGAGCAGTACTTC.

The CDR3 sequence: CASSRQGGIYGYTF. CDR3 bases: TGTGCCAGCAGTCGCCAGGGGGGAATCTATGGCTACACCTTC. The chain recombines TRBV27 with TRBJ1-2; TRBD1 matches 7 bases. The junction had 7 bases not matched to a gene; V was cut back by 5 bases and J by 4 bases. The CDR3 contains 14 residues. Germline V gene lookup returns CDR1 MNHEY and CDR2 SMNVEV (reference sequence).

V gene TRBV2 combines with J gene TRBJ2-5, with 7 positions matching TRBD2. V was pared by 7 bases and J by 4 bases, with 12 bases of the junction left unmatched. The germline CDR1 and CDR2 sequences are SNHLY and FYNNEI. The CDR3 totals 15 residues. The CDR3 reads CASTQLGGTGETQYF. In nucleotides, the CDR3 is TGTGCCAGCACCCAATTGGGGGGGACGGGAGAGACCCAGTACTTC.